The subject of this entry is one T cell receptor beta chain. There is no known antigen for this receptor. No much larger clone is present one base from it, and per-base qualities are unavailable. Sample time point, as interpreted from the label and publication: pretreatment peripheral blood. The cohort included 29 patients with locally advanced or metastatic urothelial carcinoma who were treated at Memorial Sloan Kettering on a trial protocol. Peripheral blood mononuclear cells were collected pretreatment and during treatment, at between 1 and 8 total time points per patient. The Qiagen DNeasy Blood extraction kit was used to purify genomic DNA from total PBMCs and tumor samples. Collected pretreatment and during treatment, PBMCs were isolated and stored as previously described. From cysteine to phenylalanine, the CDR3 is 15 amino acids long. Only CDR3 DNA is held: 45 bases, read in frame from base 1.

This entry is derived from a study of PD-L1 blockade in urothelial cancer (dated by TCRdb to 2016 to 2017). The study in broad terms: All patients started therapy around 2014 and received atezolizumab 1,200 mg intravenously every 3 weeks. About 90% of the roughly 29 patients were identified as males with urothelial cancer of bladder origin, and a prior smoking history was reported by 18 of 29 patients. An ECOG performance status of 0 or 1 was recorded for the patients, and 0 to 3 prior chemotherapy regimens had been received by the patients. Blood samples were analyzed at 3 weeks after treatment start (second dose) and at 6 weeks after treatment start. Blood samples yielded a median of 141,255 T cells and approximately 83,000 unique TCRs, with median clonality 0.080. Somatic, immune and clinical correlates of response to PD-L1 blockade with atezolizumab in urothelial cancer were the focus of an exploratory multi-omic analysis. Pretreatment tumor samples, along with matched peripheral blood collected serially before and after atezolizumab treatment, underwent TCR sequencing. Durable clinical benefit was defined as a progression-free survival longer than 6 months, and TCR features were additionally tested against progression-free survival and overall survival. In the same patients, pretreatment tumors underwent whole exome sequencing and RNA sequencing in addition to TCR sequencing. Roughly 10 patients achieved durable clinical benefit and about 19 did not. Pretreatment blood TCR-seq was available for about 27 patients, at least one posttreatment blood collection was obtained for some 25 patients, and tumor TCR-seq was available for some 25 patients.

Synthetic TCR analog templates were spiked into each PCR to estimate absolute template abundance from read counts. TCRbeta CDR3 regions were amplified from genomic DNA with bias-controlled V and J gene primers using the immunoSEQ assay. Sequencing of rearranged TCRbeta segments was done at approximately 20X coverage. Regarding the original processing steps: Sequencing errors were corrected by clustering, and CDR3s were annotated against IMGT so that V, D and J genes could be assigned. Only productive TCRbeta rearrangements were used in downstream analyses, excluding out-of-frame or stop-codon sequences. To compute clonality, Shannon entropy was normalized by the log of the number of unique productive sequences and then subtracted from one. Clones differing between time points or between blood and tumor were identified by Fisher's exact test with Benjamini-Hochberg correction at adjusted p below 0.01. What TCRdb holds here is the immuneACCESS table cut down to in-frame rearrangements. Part of the clones is not present; checked against another copy, under half of the missing clones reflect an unresolved V gene, and the others are unexplained. Clone size and V and J calls were adopted from that table, with D and trimming inferred from the DNA. This sample lists more than 55,000 clones; around 81% were detected once. The ten most abundant clones make up under 7.5% of the sample.

What the study reported, not specific to this receptor: Among patients with durable benefit, tumor-associated TCR clones showed greater expansion in peripheral blood 3 weeks after treatment started (n ≈ 21, p = 0.022). Improved progression-free and overall survival was associated with having pretreatment peripheral blood TCR clonality below the median. Because the sample size was small (n of about 29) and many exploratory analyses were performed, the results are intended to be hypothesis-generating.

The receptor was isolated from a man between 65 and 80 years old with urothelial cancer. This sequence uses TRBV21-1 and TRBJ2-2; TRBD1, the table's D call, lacks a check against the DNA. TRBV21-1 is labeled a pseudogene. The source was PBMCs, collected around atezolizumab (anti-PD-L1) treatment. CDR3 reads: CASSGAGMNTGELFF. The bases are TGTGCCAGCAGCGGAGCAGGGATGAACACCGGGGAGCTGTTTTTT.